The text below deals with one T cell receptor (beta chain). Its target is not known. The CDR3 has 13 residues. Germline CDR1 is MNHEY and CDR2 is SMNVEV (reference sequence). Trimming cost V 6 bases and J 10 bases; bases outside gene matches: 8. MiXCR was run by TCRdb on the reads, yielding one entry per CDR3 protein. Among roughly 120,000 distinct CDR3 sequences listed, 25% to 30% were seen once. The source of the sample is a study of T cell repertoires in cytomegalovirus infection. Study at large: The authors used CMV epitopes that were HLA-C-restricted (recently identified) and HLA-B-restricted (well studied). Public TCR beta signatures indicated both CMV infection and matching HLA type. Study findings and constraints: HLA-C-restricted TCR beta clonotypes specific for CMV led the ex vivo response. Adding up the frequency of public TCR beta families identified people who carried CMV plus the relevant HLA.

The TCR comes from a human donor in good health (CMV status not recorded). Some clones in this sample may be carry-over from other donors' samples. The V and J genes are TRBV27 and TRBJ2-1, with 8 bases fitting TRBD2. This specimen consisted of CD8+ T cells from cultured PBMCs, obtained from culture after CMV antigen stimulation. DNA for the CDR3: TGTGCCAGCAGACTCGGGACTAGTGACGAGCAGTTCTTC. Protein sequence: CASRLGTSDEQFF.